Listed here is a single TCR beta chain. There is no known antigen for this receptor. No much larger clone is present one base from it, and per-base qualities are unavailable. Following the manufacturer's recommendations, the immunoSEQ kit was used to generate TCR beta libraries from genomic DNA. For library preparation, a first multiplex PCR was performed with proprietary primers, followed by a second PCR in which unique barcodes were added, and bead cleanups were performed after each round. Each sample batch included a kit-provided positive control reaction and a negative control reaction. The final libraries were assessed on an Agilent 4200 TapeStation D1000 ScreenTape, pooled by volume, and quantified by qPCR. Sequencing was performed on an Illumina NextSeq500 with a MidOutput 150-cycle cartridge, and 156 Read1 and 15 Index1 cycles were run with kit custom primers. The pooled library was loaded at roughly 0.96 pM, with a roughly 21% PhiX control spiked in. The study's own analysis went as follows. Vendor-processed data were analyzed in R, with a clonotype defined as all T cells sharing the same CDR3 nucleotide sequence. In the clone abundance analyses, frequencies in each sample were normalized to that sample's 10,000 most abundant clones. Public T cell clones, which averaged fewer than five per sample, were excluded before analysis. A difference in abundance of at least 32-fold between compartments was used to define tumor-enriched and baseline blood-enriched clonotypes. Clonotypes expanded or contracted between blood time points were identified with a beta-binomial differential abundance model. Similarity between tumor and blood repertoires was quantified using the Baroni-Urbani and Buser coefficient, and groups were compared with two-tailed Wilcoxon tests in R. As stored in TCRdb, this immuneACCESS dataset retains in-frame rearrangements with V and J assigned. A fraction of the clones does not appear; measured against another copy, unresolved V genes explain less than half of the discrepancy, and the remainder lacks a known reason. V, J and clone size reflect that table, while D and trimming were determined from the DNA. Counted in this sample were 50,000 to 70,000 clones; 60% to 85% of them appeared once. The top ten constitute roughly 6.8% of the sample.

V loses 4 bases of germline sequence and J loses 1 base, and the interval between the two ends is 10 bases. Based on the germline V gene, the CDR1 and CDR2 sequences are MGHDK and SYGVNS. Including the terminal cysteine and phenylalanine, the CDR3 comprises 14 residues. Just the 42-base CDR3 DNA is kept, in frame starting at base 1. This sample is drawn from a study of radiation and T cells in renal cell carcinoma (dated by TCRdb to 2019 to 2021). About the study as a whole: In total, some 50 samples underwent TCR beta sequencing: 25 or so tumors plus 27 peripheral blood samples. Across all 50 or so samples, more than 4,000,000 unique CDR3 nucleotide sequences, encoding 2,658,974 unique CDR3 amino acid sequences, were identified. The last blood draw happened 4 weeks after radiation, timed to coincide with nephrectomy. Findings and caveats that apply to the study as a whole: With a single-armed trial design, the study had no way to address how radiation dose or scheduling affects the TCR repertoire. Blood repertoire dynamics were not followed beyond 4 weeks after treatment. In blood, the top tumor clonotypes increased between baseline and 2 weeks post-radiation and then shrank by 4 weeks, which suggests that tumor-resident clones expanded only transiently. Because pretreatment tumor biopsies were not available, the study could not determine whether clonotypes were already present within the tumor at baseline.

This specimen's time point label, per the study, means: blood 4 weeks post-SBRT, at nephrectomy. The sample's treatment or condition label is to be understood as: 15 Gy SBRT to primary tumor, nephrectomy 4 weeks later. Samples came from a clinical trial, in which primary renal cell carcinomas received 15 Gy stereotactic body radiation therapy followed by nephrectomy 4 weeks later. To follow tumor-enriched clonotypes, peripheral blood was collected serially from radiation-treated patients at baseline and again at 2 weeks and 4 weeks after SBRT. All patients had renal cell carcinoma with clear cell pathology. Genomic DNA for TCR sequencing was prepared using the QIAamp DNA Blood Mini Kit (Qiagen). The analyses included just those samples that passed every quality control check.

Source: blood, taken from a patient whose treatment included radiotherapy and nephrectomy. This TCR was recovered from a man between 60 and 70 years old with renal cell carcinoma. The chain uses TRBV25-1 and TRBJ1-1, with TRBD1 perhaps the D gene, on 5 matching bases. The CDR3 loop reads CASSVPGGNTEAFF. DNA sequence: TGTGCCAGCAGTGTTCCGGGGGGGAACACTGAAGCTTTCTTT.